This section outlines one T cell receptor beta chain sequence together with its context. The antigen is not known. This entry comes from a study of monozygotic twins with inflammatory bowel disease. Study results and limitations: In patient repertoires, differing immunosuppressive treatments may have added some variability.

Skipping T cell sorting, the study isolated total RNA directly from whole blood. CDR1 MNHEY and CDR2 SVGAGI come from the germline V gene. This CDR3 has 16 amino acids. Researchers ran eight separate cDNA reactions for each sample. Each CDR3 protein gets one entry in TCRdb, which reprocessed the 5' RACE reads and gives no DNA. This sample contains about 160,000 distinct CDR3 sequences. The sequence was obtained from a human donor with ulcerative colitis or Crohn's disease, or a healthy co-twin of an affected twin (not recorded which). Sequenced: blood. The genes are TRBV6-5 and TRBJ2-5; TCRdb names TRBD2, which stays unverified in the absence of DNA. The CDR3 sequence: CASSQFSGAGQETQYF.